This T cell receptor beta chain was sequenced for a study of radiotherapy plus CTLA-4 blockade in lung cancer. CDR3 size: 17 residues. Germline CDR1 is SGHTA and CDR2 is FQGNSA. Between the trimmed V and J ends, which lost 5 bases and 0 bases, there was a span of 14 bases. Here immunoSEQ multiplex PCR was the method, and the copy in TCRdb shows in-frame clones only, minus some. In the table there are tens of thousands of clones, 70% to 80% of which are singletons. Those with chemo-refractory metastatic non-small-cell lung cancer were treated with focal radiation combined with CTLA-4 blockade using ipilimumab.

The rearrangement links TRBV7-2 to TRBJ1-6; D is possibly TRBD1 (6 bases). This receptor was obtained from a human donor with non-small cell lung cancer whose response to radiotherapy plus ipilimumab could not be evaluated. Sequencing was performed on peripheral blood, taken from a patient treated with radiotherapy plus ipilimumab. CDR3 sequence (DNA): TGTGCCAGCAGCCTGGGGGGGGGCGGCTCCTATAATTCACCCCTCCACTTT. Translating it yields CASSLGGGGSYNSPLHF.